This TCR beta chain was found in a study of blood T cells in healthy people across ages. Donors ranged from roughly 6 to 100 years old and were healthy Caucasians in Russia. Study results and limitations: The authors considered diversity estimates from one million T cells to be underestimates. A roughly linear age-dependent decrease characterized TCR beta diversity per million T cells.

For the second PCR, which ran for about 7 to 12 cycles, a sample-barcoded 5' primer and a J-beta primer mix were used. Carrying 12 random nucleotides, a template-switch adaptor labeled each individual cDNA molecule. TCRdb recomputed calls from the 5' RACE reads with MiXCR, one row per CDR3 protein. The sample holds about 1 million distinct CDR3 sequences, 40% to 45% seen once. The CDR3 sequence is 13 residues long. Germline V gene lookup returns CDR1 LNHNV and CDR2 YYDKDF (reference sequence). Trimming cost V 3 bases and J 6 bases, with 12 bases left between them. On this clonotype itself: Its target is not known.

The sequenced sample was blood. This TCR was recovered from an older woman in good health. The genes are TRBV15 and TRBJ2-7; D possibly corresponds to TRBD2 (5 bases). In DNA form, the CDR3 reads TGTGCCACCAGCAGCCCCAGAGGGAGCGAGCAGTACTTC. Translating gives CATSSPRGSEQYF.